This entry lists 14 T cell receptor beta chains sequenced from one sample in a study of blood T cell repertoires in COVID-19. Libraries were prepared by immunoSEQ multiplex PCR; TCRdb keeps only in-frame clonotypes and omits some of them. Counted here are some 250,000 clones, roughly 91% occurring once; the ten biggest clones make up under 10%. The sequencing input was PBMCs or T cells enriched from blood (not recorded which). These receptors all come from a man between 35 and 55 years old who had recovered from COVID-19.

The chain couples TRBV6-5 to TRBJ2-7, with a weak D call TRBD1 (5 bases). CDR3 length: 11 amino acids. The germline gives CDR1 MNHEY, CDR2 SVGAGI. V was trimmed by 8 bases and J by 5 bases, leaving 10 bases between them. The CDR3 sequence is CASSSGHEQYF. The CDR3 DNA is TGTGCCAGCTCTTCAGGGCACGAGCAGTACTTC.

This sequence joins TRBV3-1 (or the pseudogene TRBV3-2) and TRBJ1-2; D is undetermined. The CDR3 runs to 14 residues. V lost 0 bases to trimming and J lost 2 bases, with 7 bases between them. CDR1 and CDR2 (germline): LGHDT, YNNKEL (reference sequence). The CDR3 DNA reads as TGTGCCAGCAGCCAAGATCCACAGAACTATGGCTACACCTTC. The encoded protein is CASSQDPQNYGYTF.

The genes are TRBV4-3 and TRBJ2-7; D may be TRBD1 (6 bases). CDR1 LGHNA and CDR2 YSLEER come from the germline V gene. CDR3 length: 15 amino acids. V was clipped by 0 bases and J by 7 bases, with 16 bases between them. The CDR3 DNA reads TGCGCCAGCAGCCAAGATAGGTGGGGGACAAAGGAGCAGTACTTC. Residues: CASSQDRWGTKEQYF.

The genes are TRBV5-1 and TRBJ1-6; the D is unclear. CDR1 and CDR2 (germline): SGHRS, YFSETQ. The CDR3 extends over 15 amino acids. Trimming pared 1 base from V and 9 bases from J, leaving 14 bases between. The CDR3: CASSLNLAMGSPLHF. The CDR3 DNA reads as TGCGCCAGCAGCTTGAACTTAGCTATGGGTTCACCCCTCCACTTT.

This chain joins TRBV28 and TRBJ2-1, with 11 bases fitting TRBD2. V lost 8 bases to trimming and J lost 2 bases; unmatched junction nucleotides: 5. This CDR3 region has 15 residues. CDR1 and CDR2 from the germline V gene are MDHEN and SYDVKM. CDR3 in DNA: TGTGCCAGCTCTCTAGCGGGGGGTGCCTACAATGAGCAGTTCTTC. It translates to CASSLAGGAYNEQFF.

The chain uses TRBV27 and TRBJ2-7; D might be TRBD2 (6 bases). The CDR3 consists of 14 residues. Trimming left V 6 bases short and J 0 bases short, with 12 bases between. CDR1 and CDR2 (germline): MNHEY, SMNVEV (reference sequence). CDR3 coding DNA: TGTGCCAGCAGCCTGGGACTTACCTCCTACGAGCAGTACTTC. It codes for CASSLGLTSYEQYF.

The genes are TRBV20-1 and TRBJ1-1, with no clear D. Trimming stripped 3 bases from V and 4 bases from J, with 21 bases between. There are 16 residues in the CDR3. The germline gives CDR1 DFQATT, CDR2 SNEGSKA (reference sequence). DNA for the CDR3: TGCAGTGCTAGTGGCGGGTTGGGAGACCGAGGCACTGAAGCTTTCTTT. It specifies CSASGGLGDRGTEAFF.

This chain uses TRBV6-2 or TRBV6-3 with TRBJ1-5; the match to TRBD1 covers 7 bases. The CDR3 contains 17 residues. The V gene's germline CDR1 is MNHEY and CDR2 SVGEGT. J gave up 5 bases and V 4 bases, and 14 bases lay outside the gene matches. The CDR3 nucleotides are TGTGCCAGCAGTTCCAAAACAGGGGCTCCGGGGGATCAGCCCCAGCATTTT. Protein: CASSSKTGAPGDQPQHF.

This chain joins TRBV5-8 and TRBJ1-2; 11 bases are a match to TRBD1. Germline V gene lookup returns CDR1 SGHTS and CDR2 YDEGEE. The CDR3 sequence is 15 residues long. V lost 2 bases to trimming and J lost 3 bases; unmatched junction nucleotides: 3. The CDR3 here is CASSLPGQGDYGYTF. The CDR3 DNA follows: TGTGCCAGCAGCTTACCGGGACAGGGGGACTATGGCTACACCTTC.

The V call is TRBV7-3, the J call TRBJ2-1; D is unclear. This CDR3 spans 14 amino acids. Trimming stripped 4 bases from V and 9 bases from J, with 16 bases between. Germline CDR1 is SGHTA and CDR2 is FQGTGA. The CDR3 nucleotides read TGTGCCAGCAGCTCATCAACACAGAACGCTGAGCAGTTCTTC. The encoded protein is CASSSSTQNAEQFF.

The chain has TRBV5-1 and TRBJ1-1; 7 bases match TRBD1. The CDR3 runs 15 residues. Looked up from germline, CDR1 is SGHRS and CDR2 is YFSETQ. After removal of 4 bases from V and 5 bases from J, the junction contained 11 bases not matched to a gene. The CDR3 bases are TGCGCCAGCAGCCTGGGAACAGGGGCGGGTACTGAAGCTTTCTTT. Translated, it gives CASSLGTGAGTEAFF.

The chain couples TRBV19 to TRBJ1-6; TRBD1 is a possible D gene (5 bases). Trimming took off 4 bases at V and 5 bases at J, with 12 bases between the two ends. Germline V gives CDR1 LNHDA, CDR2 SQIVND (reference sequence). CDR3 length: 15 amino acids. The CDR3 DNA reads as TGTGCCAGTAGTACCACAGGCGATGATAATTCACCCCTCCACTTT. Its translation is CASSTTGDDNSPLHF. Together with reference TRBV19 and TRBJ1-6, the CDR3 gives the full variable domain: DGGITQSPKYLFRKEGQNVTLSCEQNLNHDAMYWYRQDPGQGLRLIYYSQIVNDFQKGDIAEGYSVSREKKESFPLTVTSAQKNPTAFYLCASSTTGDDNSPLHFGNGTRLTVT.

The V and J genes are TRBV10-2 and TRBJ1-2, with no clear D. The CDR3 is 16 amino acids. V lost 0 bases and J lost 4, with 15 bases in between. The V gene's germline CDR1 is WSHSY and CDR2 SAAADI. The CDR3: CASSESRYGNRYGYTF. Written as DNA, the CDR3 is TGCGCCAGCAGTGAGTCCCGATACGGTAATCGCTATGGCTACACCTTC.

The CDR3 protein is CASSIEGASGSFGEQFF. CDR3 DNA sequence: TGTGCCAGTAGTATCGAAGGGGCAAGCGGGAGCTTCGGTGAGCAGTTCTTC. The chain recombines TRBV19 with TRBJ2-1; TRBD2 agrees at 8 bases. From germline, CDR1 is LNHDA and CDR2 SQIVND (reference sequence). The CDR3 consists of 17 residues. The V gene end was trimmed by 3 bases and the J gene end by 9 bases; junction bases not matched to a gene: 16.